This T cell receptor (beta chain) was retrieved from a study of T cell responses to AZD1222 COVID-19 vaccine. Study-wide points: With two AZD1222 doses given, Spike-specific TCR breadth and depth both rose. The CD4 TCRs associated with vaccination extended across spike and predominated at 160-218 and 743-854. Among AZD1222 vaccinees, only five to seven were seropositive at baseline.

The assay was immunoSEQ multiplex PCR, and TCRdb's table has in-frame clones only and misses some. Counted here are tens of thousands of clones, about 81% occurring once; the ten biggest clones make up roughly 10%. The CDR3 has 13 amino acids. Between the trimmed V and J ends, which lost 3 bases and 2 bases, there was a span of 10 bases. In germline, CDR1 is DFQATT, CDR2 SNEGSKA (reference sequence). This clone was seen once. Its antigen is unidentified. V usage is TRBV20-1 and J usage is TRBJ1-2, with D perhaps TRBD1 (5 bases). The TCR was taken from an adult in good health. The sequencing here drew on peripheral blood, taken on day 0 of AZD1222 vaccination. The CDR3, as DNA: TGCAGTGCTAGTAAACAGGAGAACTATGGCTACACCTTC. The encoded protein is CSASKQENYGYTF.